These 20 T cell receptor beta chains were sequenced from one sample in a study of blood T cell repertoires in COVID-19 (TCRdb year 2020). Library prep was done by the immunoSEQ multiplex PCR assay. Imported from immuneACCESS, the table was reduced by TCRdb to in-frame sequences with V and J called. These copies leave out some clones; in studies compared against another copy, an unresolved V gene accounts for under half, and the cause of the remainder is not known. The sample yields approximately 66,000 clones; about nine tenths were counted once. Approximately 8.3% of the sample is in the top ten clones. The sequenced material came from peripheral blood. The receptor source for this set is a human donor with active COVID-19. The donor label of this sample is uncertain.

The chain couples TRBV7-9 to TRBJ2-1; unclear D gene. The CDR3 covers 12 residues. The ends were cut back, 5 bases at V and 3 bases at J, with 5 bases in the middle. The germline CDR1 and CDR2 sequences are SEHNR and FQNEAQ (reference sequence). CDR3 coding DNA: TGTGCCAGCAGCCCCCACTACAATGAGCAGTTCTTC. It yields the protein CASSPHYNEQFF.

The V and J genes are TRBV5-1 and TRBJ2-7, with a possible D match to TRBD1 (6 bases). Germline V gives CDR1 SGHRS, CDR2 YFSETQ. The V end lost 3 bases, the J end lost 1 base, and 14 bases lay between the germline ends. The CDR3 has 15 residues. CDR3 sequence reads: CASSSTPGQSYEQYF. The CDR3 DNA sequence: TGCGCCAGCAGCTCCACCCCGGGACAATCCTACGAGCAGTACTTC.

This clone is a singleton in its sample. The chain employs TRBV11-3 and TRBJ2-1; the D gene is possibly TRBD2 (6 bases). The germline V gene encodes CDR1 SGHNT and CDR2 YENEEA. Between the trimmed V and J ends, which lost 2 bases and 5 bases, there was a span of 10 bases. The CDR3 is 14 residues long. The CDR3 region has the DNA TGTGCCAGCAGCTTAATGCGGGGAAACAATGAGCAGTTCTTC. Translating gives CASSLMRGNNEQFF.

The rearrangement links TRBV11-2 to TRBJ2-3, with D possibly matching TRBD1 (7 bases). Trimming removed 1 base from V and 5 bases from J, with 16 bases in between. Germline V gene lookup returns CDR1 SGHAT and CDR2 FQNNGV. The length of the CDR3 is 16 residues. The CDR3 sequence: CASSLAGRGAEDTQYF. As DNA, the CDR3 is TGTGCCAGCAGCTTAGCGGGCAGGGGGGCCGAAGATACGCAGTATTTT.

This sequence joins TRBV5-5 and TRBJ2-1; D gene unclear. The CDR3 contains 13 residues. Trimming took 5 bases from V and 4 from J, leaving 10 bases between them. The germline gives CDR1 SGHKS, CDR2 YYEKEE (reference sequence). In DNA form, the CDR3 reads TGTGCCAGCAGTTCCGACGGGTACAATGAGCAGTTCTTC. Its translation: CASSSDGYNEQFF. The full variable domain, completed using reference TRBV5-5 and TRBJ2-1, is DAGVTQSPTHLIKTRGQQVTLRCSPISGHKSVSWYQQVLGQGPQFIFQYYEKEERGRGNFPDRFSARQFPNYSSELNVNALLLGDSALYLCASSSDGYNEQFFGPGTRLTVL.

The genes are TRBV19 and TRBJ2-7, with D tentatively TRBD1 (5 bases). The V gene lost 2 bases and the J gene lost 2 bases, with 10 bases spanning the gap. The CDR3 is 14 residues long. Germline loops: CDR1 LNHDA, CDR2 SQIVND (reference sequence). CDR3 in amino acids: CASSILPGTYEQYF. The DNA of the CDR3 is TGTGCCAGTAGTATACTGCCAGGGACCTACGAGCAGTACTTC. Supplemented by reference TRBV19 and TRBJ2-7, the full variable domain reads DGGITQSPKYLFRKEGQNVTLSCEQNLNHDAMYWYRQDPGQGLRLIYYSQIVNDFQKGDIAEGYSVSREKKESFPLTVTSAQKNPTAFYLCASSILPGTYEQYFGPGTRLTVT.

A single count supports this clone. V usage is TRBV18 and J usage is TRBJ1-4; D might be TRBD1 (5 bases). With 4 bases removed from V and 5 bases from J, the gap between germline ends came to 8 bases. The CDR3 runs 13 residues. Germline CDR1 is KGHSH and CDR2 is LQKENI. The CDR3 sequence is CASSRQPNEKLFF. The DNA of the CDR3 is TGTGCCAGCTCACGACAGCCGAATGAAAAACTGTTTTTT. The entire variable domain, with the rest obtained from reference TRBV18 and TRBJ1-4, is as follows: NAGVMQNPRHLVRRRGQEARLRCSPMKGHSHVYWYRQLPEEGLKFMVYLQKENIIDESGMPKERFSAEFPKEGPSILRIQQVVRGDSAAYFCASSRQPNEKLFFGSGTQLSVL.

A single count supports this clone. This chain links TRBV4-3 with TRBJ1-6; 7 bases align to TRBD1. Germline CDR1 and CDR2: LGHNA and YSLEER. The J segment lost 6 bases and the V segment lost 2 bases, leaving 4 bases of the junction unmatched. The CDR3 runs 15 residues. In nucleotides, the CDR3 is TGCGCCAGCAGCCAATTGACAGGGATTAATTCACCCCTCCACTTT. This encodes CASSQLTGINSPLHF.

V gene TRBV28 combines with J gene TRBJ2-1; 9 nucleotides match TRBD1. V trimming: 10 bases; J trimming: 8 bases; junction bases outside the gene matches: 9. There are 13 residues in the CDR3. CDR1 and CDR2 (germline): MDHEN, SYDVKM. DNA of the CDR3: TGTGCCACCCAGAAACAGGGGGCGTATGAGCAGTTCTTC. It encodes CATQKQGAYEQFF.

This chain links TRBV6-5 with TRBJ1-5, with TRBD1 as a possible D gene (6 bases). Germline assignment: CDR1 MNHEY and CDR2 SVGAGI. The CDR3 runs to 13 residues. V lost 8 bases to trimming and J lost 7 bases, with 15 bases between them. CDR3 sequence: CASLVGARQPQHF. The CDR3, as DNA: TGTGCCAGCCTTGTGGGGGCAAGGCAGCCCCAGCATTTT.

This clone has a handful of counts. This chain uses TRBV11-2 with TRBJ2-7; TRBD1 is a possible D gene (6 bases). Between the trimmed V and J ends, which lost 6 bases and 3 bases, there was a span of 15 bases. The CDR3 consists of 14 residues. Germline V gives CDR1 SGHAT, CDR2 FQNNGV. The CDR3 DNA reads TGTGCCAGCAGTTCATTGGACAGACGCTACGAGCAGTACTTC. Protein: CASSSLDRRYEQYF.

The rearrangement uses TRBV7-2 and TRBJ2-7; 11 nucleotides align to TRBD2. Germline V gene sequence: CDR1 SGHTA, CDR2 FQGNSA. The CDR3 covers 16 residues. V was pared by 3 bases and J by 7 bases, with 11 bases of the junction left unmatched. The CDR3 here is CASSLTIAGGLSEQYF. The CDR3 coding sequence is TGTGCCAGCAGCTTGACGATAGCGGGGGGGCTAAGTGAGCAGTACTTC.

The chain recombines TRBV29-1 with TRBJ2-3, with TRBD2 matching 11 bases. CDR3 length: 14 amino acids. Germline CDR1 SQVTM, CDR2 ANQGSEA. J lost 1 base, V lost 7 bases, and 4 bases had no gene match. Here the CDR3 DNA reads TGCAGCGCGCTAGCGGGAGGACGCACAGATACGCAGTATTTT. Translating it yields CSALAGGRTDTQYF.

The rearrangement links TRBV9 to TRBJ1-6, with D unresolved. V was pared by 2 bases and J by 2 bases, with 11 bases between. Germline values: CDR1 SGDLS, CDR2 YYNGEE. This CDR3 contains 16 residues. The CDR3 spells CASSVEGRPYNSPLHF. In DNA form, the CDR3 reads TGTGCCAGCAGCGTTGAAGGGAGGCCCTATAATTCACCCCTCCACTTT.

The V gene is TRBV30, the J gene TRBJ2-2; 9 nucleotides line up with TRBD2. The V gene's germline CDR1 is GTSNPN and CDR2 SVGIG (reference sequence). The V gene end was trimmed by 2 bases and the J gene end by 8 bases; junction bases not matched to a gene: 3. The CDR3 runs 13 residues. The CDR3 is CAWSFSGRGELFF. CDR3 nucleotide sequence: TGTGCCTGGAGTTTCAGCGGGAGGGGGGAGCTGTTTTTT.

This sequence joins TRBV4-3 and TRBJ1-1, with D uncertain. Germline V gene data show CDR1 as LGHNA and CDR2 as YSLEER. V was trimmed by 1 base and J by 2 bases, leaving 5 bases between them. This CDR3 comprises 13 residues. CDR3 sequence: CASSQGHNTEAFF. CDR3 DNA: TGCGCCAGCAGCCAAGGGCACAACACTGAAGCTTTCTTT.

The gene calls are TRBV7-2 and TRBJ2-1; 7 bases fit TRBD1. Per germline, CDR1 SGHTA and CDR2 FQGNSA. This CDR3 is built from 14 residues. J lost 8 bases, V lost 4 bases, and 8 bases had no gene match. CDR3: CASSSETGVYEQFF. For the CDR3, the DNA is TGTGCCAGCAGCTCAGAAACAGGGGTTTATGAGCAGTTCTTC.

The chain couples TRBV2 to TRBJ1-3, with D possibly matching TRBD1 (5 bases). In germline, CDR1 is SNHLY, CDR2 FYNNEI. The CDR3 has 16 amino acids. V shed 6 bases and J shed 0 bases, with 15 bases lying between them. In DNA, the CDR3 is TGTGCCAGCAGCCTAGGACAATCTTTCTCTGGAAACACCATATATTTT. It encodes CASSLGQSFSGNTIYF.

The chain couples TRBV28 to TRBJ1-1; D unresolved. Trimming took off 8 bases at V and 0 bases at J, with 13 bases between the two ends. The CDR3 length is 14 residues. Germline loops: CDR1 MDHEN, CDR2 SYDVKM. The CDR3 here is CASAFERVNTEAFF. In nucleotides, the CDR3 is TGTGCCAGCGCATTTGAGCGAGTGAACACTGAAGCTTTCTTT.

The rearrangement uses TRBV6-2 or TRBV6-3 and TRBJ2-7, with TRBD1 matching 9 bases. CDR1 and CDR2 from the germline V gene are MNHEY and SVGEGT. Trimming cost V 6 bases and J 4 bases; bases outside gene matches: 13. The CDR3 is 16 amino acids. CDR3 loop: CASSETGTGIKYEQYF. CDR3 nucleotide sequence: TGTGCCAGCAGCGAAACCGGGACAGGGATCAAGTACGAGCAGTACTTC.